The 30 T cell receptor beta chains reported below all come from one sample, sequenced in a study of blood T cell repertoires in COVID-19. Assay: immunoSEQ multiplex PCR; the TCRdb copy retains only in-frame clones and omits some. Of 270,000 or so clones detected, approximately 88% appear once; the ten largest clones hold 1.2%. Sequencing input: PBMCs or T cells enriched from blood (not recorded which). The receptors derive from a woman aged 40 to 50 with acute COVID-19.

This clone was detected once. The rearrangement joins TRBV4-3 to TRBJ2-3, with D perhaps TRBD2 (6 bases). Looked up from germline, CDR1 is LGHNA and CDR2 is YSLEER. This CDR3 comprises 16 residues. The V end lost 1 base, the J end lost 2 bases, and 13 bases lay between the germline ends. The CDR3 loop is CASSQAPGLFTDTQYF. DNA for the CDR3: TGCGCCAGCAGCCAAGCTCCGGGACTCTTCACAGATACGCAGTATTTT.

The chain combines TRBV10-3 with TRBJ2-5, with 8 bases lining up with TRBD1. In germline, CDR1 is ENHRY, CDR2 SYGVKD. The CDR3 is 14 residues long. With V trimmed by 5 bases and J by 1 base, 3 bases remained unmatched. The CDR3 reads CAISSQGAQETQYF. CDR3 nucleotide sequence: TGTGCCATCAGTTCGCAGGGGGCCCAAGAGACCCAGTACTTC.

V gene TRBV5-1 combines with J gene TRBJ1-1; D is uncertain. CDR3 size: 14 residues. The germline gives CDR1 SGHRS, CDR2 YFSETQ. With 2 bases removed from V and 4 bases from J, the gap between germline ends came to 12 bases. CDR3: CASSLAERITEAFF. The CDR3 DNA reads TGCGCCAGCAGCTTAGCAGAGAGGATCACTGAAGCTTTCTTT. Variable domain in full (rest from reference TRBV5-1 and TRBJ1-1): KAGVTQTPRYLIKTRGQQVTLSCSPISGHRSVSWYQQTPGQGLQFLFEYFSETQRNKGNFPGRFSGRQFSNSRSEMNVSTLELGDSALYLCASSLAERITEAFFGQGTRLTVV.

The CDR3 loop is CAIRPPGRVPGANVLTF. The CDR3 coding sequence is TGTGCCATCAGGCCCCCTGGGAGGGTCCCTGGGGCCAACGTCCTGACTTTC. V is TRBV10-3 and J is TRBJ2-6, with TRBD2 identical over 7 bases. The trim removed 6 bases at V and 2 bases at J, leaving 10 bases unmatched. The germline CDR1 and CDR2 sequences are ENHRY and SYGVKD. The CDR3 length is 17 residues.

The chain joins TRBV5-1 to TRBJ2-7; D is unclear. In germline, CDR1 is SGHRS, CDR2 YFSETQ. V was shortened by 0 bases and J by 3 bases, with 13 bases between the two germline ends. This CDR3 spans 15 amino acids. The chain's CDR3 is CASSLVPGDRYEQYF. The CDR3 DNA reads as TGCGCCAGCAGCTTGGTGCCAGGCGACCGCTACGAGCAGTACTTC.

This chain uses TRBV28 with TRBJ1-2, with D uncertain. Germline values: CDR1 MDHEN, CDR2 SYDVKM. The CDR3 extends over 12 amino acids. V was shortened by 2 bases and J by 8 bases, with 9 bases between the two germline ends. CDR3 in amino acids: CASSLRGQGYTF. The CDR3 DNA follows: TGTGCCAGCAGTTTAAGAGGGCAGGGCTACACCTTC.

V and J are TRBV11-3 and TRBJ2-1; 12 bases are shared with TRBD2. The V segment lost 4 bases and the J segment 4 bases; nucleotides outside the gene matches: 17. CDR3 length: 20 residues. The germline V gene has CDR1 SGHNT and CDR2 YENEEA. The CDR3 reads CASSSRGASGRGSVYNEQFF. The CDR3 DNA is TGTGCCAGCAGCTCTCGGGGGGCTAGCGGGAGGGGTAGCGTATACAATGAGCAGTTCTTC.

This sequence joins TRBV5-6 and TRBJ2-7, with 10 nucleotides matching TRBD2. Unmatched junction bases numbered 6, after V lost 5 bases and J lost 7 bases. The length of the CDR3 is 13 residues. In germline, CDR1 is SGHDT, CDR2 YYEEEE. The CDR3 protein is CASRTAAGGEQYF. DNA for the CDR3: TGTGCCAGCAGGACTGCAGCGGGAGGGGAGCAGTACTTC. The full variable domain, in which reference TRBV5-6 and TRBJ2-7 provide the parts outside the CDR3, is DAGVTQSPTHLIKTRGQQVTLRCSPKSGHDTVSWYQQALGQGPQFIFQYYEEEERQRGNFPDRFSGHQFPNYSSELNVNALLLGDSALYLCASRTAAGGEQYFGPGTRLTVT.

J is TRBJ1-4 and V is TRBV20-1, with 10 bases lining up with TRBD1. The length of the CDR3 is 14 residues. CDR1 and CDR2 from the germline V gene are DFQATT and SNEGSKA (reference sequence). With 3 bases clipped from V and 12 bases from J, the junction kept 10 bases outside the gene matches. CDR3 DNA sequence: TGCAGTGCTAGTTCCGGGACAGGGGAAGTTGAACTGTTTTTT. It encodes CSASSGTGEVELFF.

The chain links TRBV10-3 to TRBJ2-5, with D tentatively TRBD2 (7 bases). V was clipped by 4 bases and J by 2 bases, with 11 bases between them. Germline V lookup: CDR1 ENHRY, CDR2 SYGVKD. This CDR3 is built from 14 residues. In DNA form, the CDR3 reads TGTGCCATCAGTGTACAGGGAGGGCAAGAGACCCAGTACTTC. It translates to CAISVQGGQETQYF.

The rearrangement joins TRBV7-3 to TRBJ2-1; D possibly corresponds to TRBD2 (6 bases). V was clipped by 2 bases and J by 6 bases, with 8 bases between them. Germline V gene lookup returns CDR1 SGHTA and CDR2 FQGTGA. The CDR3 sequence is 13 residues long. CDR3 region: CASSLGGFNEQFF. Written as DNA, the CDR3 is TGTGCCAGCAGCTTAGGGGGGTTCAATGAGCAGTTCTTC.

The CDR3 DNA reads TGTGCCATCAGTGAGTTCGGGGGGGGGACTAGCCCTATTGGGGCTAAGCAGTACGTC. Its translation: CAISEFGGGTSPIGAKQYV. J is TRBJ2-7 and V is TRBV10-3; 9 bases fit TRBD2. The CDR3 has 19 residues. Germline CDR1 ENHRY, CDR2 SYGVKD. V lost 1 base, J lost 8 bases, and 21 bases stayed unmatched.

This clone showed up just once. This chain connects TRBV2 to TRBJ1-1; TRBD1 might be the D (5 bases). The CDR3 contains 13 residues. Trimming removed 5 bases at V and 2 bases at J, with 9 bases between. The germline V gene has CDR1 SNHLY and CDR2 FYNNEI. The CDR3: CASSFQGNTEAFF. The DNA of the CDR3 is TGTGCCAGCAGTTTTCAGGGTAACACTGAAGCTTTCTTT. Variable domain in full (rest from reference TRBV2 and TRBJ1-1): EPEVTQTPSHQVTQMGQEVILRCVPISNHLYFYWYRQILGQKVEFLVSFYNNEISEKSEIFDDQFSVERPDGSNFTLKIRSTKLEDSAMYFCASSFQGNTEAFFGQGTRLTVV.

The J gene is TRBJ2-2, the V gene TRBV5-1, with 7 positions matching TRBD1. V lost 4 bases, J lost 0 bases, and 3 bases stayed unmatched. Per germline, CDR1 SGHRS and CDR2 YFSETQ. This CDR3 has 15 residues. CDR3 loop: CASSHGQANTGELFF. The DNA for the CDR3 is TGCGCCAGCAGCCACGGACAGGCGAACACCGGGGAGCTGTTTTTT.

V gene TRBV24-1 combines with J gene TRBJ1-3; no reliable D call. This CDR3 has 14 amino acids. Germline V lookup: CDR1 KGHDR, CDR2 SFDVKD. Trimming took 4 bases from V and 4 from J, leaving 10 bases between them. CDR3 region: CATSDIPRGNTIYF. CDR3 in DNA: TGTGCCACCAGTGACATCCCCAGAGGAAACACCATATATTTT.

The chain couples TRBV27 to TRBJ1-6; D gene ambiguous. Germline lookup yields CDR1 MNHEY and CDR2 SMNVEV (reference sequence). CDR3 size: 12 residues. Trimming stripped 3 bases from V and 14 bases from J, with 11 bases between. The CDR3 DNA follows: TGTGCCAGCAGTTTGTGGCCCGGGGCCCTCCACTTT. This sequence encodes CASSLWPGALHF.

V gene TRBV30 combines with J gene TRBJ2-7, with TRBD2 matching 7 bases. The CDR3 totals 13 residues. Germline V gives CDR1 GTSNPN, CDR2 SVGIG (reference sequence). With 0 bases clipped from V and 4 bases from J, the junction kept 3 bases outside the gene matches. DNA of the CDR3: TGTGCCTGGAGTGTAATCGGGAGGTACGAGCAGTACTTC. Its protein product is CAWSVIGRYEQYF. The complete variable domain, with remaining parts taken from reference TRBV30 and TRBJ2-7, reads SQTIHQWPATLVQPVGSPLSLECTVEGTSNPNLYWYRQAAGRGLQLLFYSVGIGQISSEVPQNLSASRPQDRQFILSSKKLLLSDSGFYLCAWSVIGRYEQYFGPGTRLTVT.

V and J are TRBV19 and TRBJ1-4; D is unclear. This CDR3 region has 18 residues. Trimming removed 10 bases at V and 3 bases at J, with 27 bases between. Germline V CDR1 and CDR2: LNHDA, SQIVND (reference sequence). The CDR3 nucleotides are TGTGCCACCCACCCGGGATCCCGATCTTCCGCGGCTAATGAAAAACTGTTTTTT. It specifies CATHPGSRSSAANEKLFF.

The chain has TRBV12-3 or TRBV12-4 and TRBJ1-5; a possible D gene is TRBD1 (6 bases). V lost 3 bases and J 5 bases, leaving 8 bases between the germline ends. This CDR3 spans 13 amino acids. CDR3 DNA: TGTGCCAGCAGTTTCGCAGGGGATCAGCCCCAGCATTTT. Residues: CASSFAGDQPQHF.

The rearrangement joins TRBV28 to TRBJ2-6, with D possibly being TRBD2 (6 bases). Germline-derived CDR1 and CDR2 are MDHEN and SYDVKM. This CDR3 region has 21 residues. The ends were cut back, 2 bases at V and 3 bases at J, with 26 bases in the middle. CDR3 residues: CASSLAGAGGGNAGGANVLTF. DNA of the CDR3: TGTGCCAGCAGTTTAGCCGGGGCAGGCGGAGGGAATGCTGGTGGGGCCAACGTCCTGACTTTC.

The rearrangement links TRBV11-3 to TRBJ1-3; D unresolved. The V and J ends lost 0 bases and 0 bases respectively, with 6 bases between them. The germline V gene has CDR1 SGHNT and CDR2 YENEEA. The CDR3 length is 15 residues. For the CDR3, the DNA is TGTGCCAGCAGCTTAGATGGGAGCTCTGGAAACACCATATATTTT. Translating gives CASSLDGSSGNTIYF.

J is TRBJ2-3 and V is TRBV19, with TRBD1 as a possible D gene (6 bases). CDR3 length: 17 residues. Germline loops: CDR1 LNHDA, CDR2 SQIVND (reference sequence). Deletions cut 5 bases from V and 2 bases from J, with 20 bases between. The CDR3 protein is CASSLTGFAITTDTQYF. The CDR3 DNA follows: TGTGCCAGTAGTCTCACAGGGTTTGCAATCACCACAGATACGCAGTATTTT.

The chain employs TRBV4-1 and TRBJ1-2; D ambiguous. The CDR3 sequence is 13 residues long. Per the germline V gene, CDR1 is MGHRA and CDR2 is YSYEKL. Trimming removed 3 bases from V and 0 bases from J, with 5 bases in between. The CDR3 loop reads CASSHGPNYGYTF. CDR3 in DNA: TGCGCCAGCAGCCACGGTCCTAACTATGGCTACACCTTC.

This sequence joins TRBV7-9 and TRBJ1-4; D is possibly TRBD1 (5 bases). Trimming took off 5 bases at V and 8 bases at J, with 21 bases between the two ends. Germline loops: CDR1 SEHNR, CDR2 FQNEAQ (reference sequence). The CDR3 runs 16 residues. The CDR3 DNA is TGTGCCAGCAGCCATCATGGGGCAGGGAGGGAAGAAAAACTGTTTTTT. Amino acid sequence: CASSHHGAGREEKLFF. The full variable domain, in which reference TRBV7-9 and TRBJ1-4 provide the parts outside the CDR3, is DTGVSQNPRHKITKRGQNVTFRCDPISEHNRLYWYRQTLGQGPEFLTYFQNEAQLEKSRLLSDRFSAERPKGSFSTLEIQRTEQGDSAMYLCASSHHGAGREEKLFFGSGTQLSVL.

This chain uses TRBV29-1 with TRBJ2-3, with 7 bases that match TRBD1. Trimming removed 3 bases from V and 1 base from J; junction bases left unmatched: 7. This CDR3 has 15 residues. The V gene's germline CDR1 is SQVTM and CDR2 ANQGSEA. The CDR3 bases are TGCAGCGTTGAGGAAACAGGGGCCCGCACAGATACGCAGTATTTT. This sequence encodes CSVEETGARTDTQYF.

This clone has a handful of counts. V usage is TRBV21-1 and J usage is TRBJ1-5; the table gives TRBD1 as D, unverified against the DNA. TRBV21-1 is an annotated pseudogene. This CDR3 comprises 16 residues. The CDR3 DNA is TGTGCCAGCAGCAAAGGAAGACAGTATAGTTACCAGCCCCAGCATTTT. Its protein is CASSKGRQYSYQPQHF.

The chain combines TRBV9 with TRBJ2-5; D is ambiguous. Germline V gene sequence: CDR1 SGDLS, CDR2 YYNGEE. With 4 bases removed from V and 3 bases from J, the gap between germline ends came to 16 bases. CDR3 size: 15 residues. In DNA form, the CDR3 reads TGTGCCAGCAGCCTCTCCTTGACTGGAGAAGAGACCCAGTACTTC. It yields the protein CASSLSLTGEETQYF. Filled out from reference TRBV9 and TRBJ2-5, the complete variable domain reads DSGVTQTPKHLITATGQRVTLRCSPRSGDLSVYWYQQSLDQGLQFLIQYYNGEERAKGNILERFSAQQFPDLHSELNLSSLELGDSALYFCASSLSLTGEETQYFGPGTRLLVL.

J is TRBJ1-2 and V is TRBV5-5; TRBD1 matches 9 bases. J gave up 3 bases and V 2 bases, and 5 bases lay outside the gene matches. Germline loops: CDR1 SGHKS, CDR2 YYEKEE (reference sequence). The CDR3 loop spans 15 amino acids. In DNA form, the CDR3 reads TGTGCCAGCAGCTTAACAGGGGGCCACTACTATGGCTACACCTTC. This gives the protein CASSLTGGHYYGYTF.

This clone came up a few times. V gene TRBV5-4 combines with J gene TRBJ1-2, with TRBD1 matching over 8 bases. The junction had 16 bases not matched to a gene; V was cut back by 4 bases and J by 8 bases. Germline CDR1 and CDR2: SGHNT and YYREEE (reference sequence). This CDR3 is 16 amino acids long. This CDR3 reads CASSGWGGQVEDGYTF. DNA for the CDR3: TGTGCCAGCAGCGGGTGGGGGGGACAGGTAGAGGACGGCTACACCTTC.

The CDR3 loop is CASSRISGDSSYGYTF. Written as DNA, the CDR3 is TGCGCCAGCAGCCGGATATCGGGGGACAGCTCGTATGGCTACACCTTC. V usage is TRBV5-1 and J usage is TRBJ1-2; 7 bases are a match to TRBD1. The CDR3 length is 16 residues. The V gene end was trimmed by 4 bases and the J gene end by 5 bases; junction bases not matched to a gene: 14. Germline V lookup: CDR1 SGHRS, CDR2 YFSETQ.